The TCR beta chain under discussion was sequenced for a study of T cells in tumors after PD-1 blockade. Assay used: immunoSEQ multiplex PCR; TCRdb lists only in-frame clones, some missing. Here the sample spans roughly 50,000 clones, roughly 80% being singletons. With 3 bases clipped from V and 7 bases from J, the junction kept 3 bases outside the gene matches. CDR3 length: 15 residues. Germline CDR1 is SGHTA and CDR2 is FQGNSA. The sample in question was PBMCs, obtained before anti-PD-1 treatment. The receptor was isolated from a human donor with basal cell carcinoma. This chain uses TRBV7-2 with TRBJ1-6; 10 bases match TRBD1. For the CDR3, the DNA is TGTGCCAGCAGCTTGGACAGGGGGAAAAATTCACCCCTCCACTTT. The encoded protein is CASSLDRGKNSPLHF.